The 27 T cell receptor beta chains in this list originate from one sample, sequenced in a study of T cells after yellow fever vaccination. TCRdb reanalysed the 5' RACE reads using MiXCR and keeps one entry per CDR3 protein. Of about 230,000 distinct CDR3 sequences listed, roughly 6.3% are singletons. Specimen: CD4+ T cells sorted from PBMCs, collected on the day of the yellow fever booster vaccination. The receptor source for this set is a young man who received the YFV17D yellow fever vaccine.

This clonotype was seen more than once but under ten times. The chain uses TRBV29-1 and TRBJ2-2; D is perhaps TRBD1 or TRBD2 (5 bases each). CDR1 and CDR2 (germline): SQVTM, ANQGSEA. V dropped 6 bases and J dropped 4 bases, with 15 bases sitting between them. The CDR3 loop spans 14 amino acids. Here the CDR3 DNA reads TGCAGCGTGTCCGGGACCGCGGGCACCGGGGAGCTGTTTTTT. Amino acids: CSVSGTAGTGELFF.

The V call is TRBV3-1, the J call TRBJ2-7; D may be TRBD1 (6 bases). Per germline, CDR1 LGHDT and CDR2 YNNKEL (reference sequence). The ends were cut back, 6 bases at V and 5 bases at J, with 11 bases in the middle. The CDR3 covers 12 residues. CDR3 bases: TGTGCCAGCAGTCGACAGGTCCACGAGCAGTACTTC. This translates into CASSRQVHEQYF.

The V and J genes are TRBV6-5 and TRBJ1-6; D gene unclear. CDR3 length: 14 amino acids. V lost 4 bases and J lost 9, with 13 bases in between. Looked up from germline, CDR1 is MNHEY and CDR2 is SVGAGI. This CDR3 is CASSLDALISPLHF. The CDR3 region has the DNA TGTGCCAGCAGTTTGGACGCCCTTATTTCACCCCTCCACTTT.

Only a few counts were recorded for this clonotype. The V gene is TRBV20-1, the J gene TRBJ2-2; 10 bases match TRBD2. With V trimmed by 3 bases and J by 1 base, 8 bases remained unmatched. The V gene's germline CDR1 is DFQATT and CDR2 SNEGSKA (reference sequence). The CDR3 consists of 17 residues. In DNA form, the CDR3 reads TGCAGTGCTAGTGCCGAAAGCGGGAGGGGGAACACCGGGGAGCTGTTTTTT. Protein sequence: CSASAESGRGNTGELFF.

The CDR3 spells CATSKPRDSSEQYF. The CDR3 coding sequence is TGTGCCACCAGCAAACCCCGGGACTCCTCTGAGCAGTACTTC. V is TRBV15 and J is TRBJ2-7, with D tentatively TRBD2 (6 bases). V was shortened by 4 bases and J by 7 bases, with 17 bases between the two germline ends. This CDR3 comprises 14 residues. CDR1 LNHNV and CDR2 YYDKDF come from the germline V gene (reference sequence).

There are many counts of this clonotype. This chain connects TRBV7-2 to TRBJ2-3, with D perhaps TRBD1 (5 bases). Germline loops: CDR1 SGHTA, CDR2 FQGNSA. With 5 bases removed from V and 2 bases from J, the gap between germline ends came to 14 bases. This CDR3 region has 15 residues. CDR3 in amino acids: CASSVLPRDTDTQYF. As DNA, the CDR3 is TGTGCCAGCAGCGTTCTTCCCAGGGACACAGATACGCAGTATTTT.

As regards this clonotype: Given a much more abundant clone one base away, this may be a read error. The chain couples TRBV24-1 to TRBJ2-3, with 7 bases lining up with TRBD2. Per the germline V gene, CDR1 is KGHDR and CDR2 is SFDVKD. The CDR3 has 14 amino acids. CDR3 nucleotides: TGTGCCACCAGTGTGGGCGGGAGCAGAGATACGCAGTATTTT. Its protein is CATSVGGSRDTQYF.

The gene calls are TRBV20-1 and TRBJ2-1, with D unresolved. Germline lookup yields CDR1 DFQATT and CDR2 SNEGSKA (reference sequence). Trimming took off 0 bases at V and 13 bases at J, with 10 bases between the two ends. The CDR3 loop spans 11 amino acids. DNA for the CDR3: TGCAGTGCTAGAGATGTGGCCTTACAGTTCTTC. Translated: CSARDVALQFF.

This clonotype occurred many times. The V call is TRBV19, the J call TRBJ2-1; no definite D call. Trimming cost V 6 bases and J 0 bases, with 12 bases left between them. This CDR3 is built from 15 residues. In germline, CDR1 is LNHDA, CDR2 SQIVND (reference sequence). CDR3 sequence reads: CASRVSWGSYNEQFF. In DNA, the CDR3 is TGTGCCAGTAGAGTTAGCTGGGGCTCCTACAATGAGCAGTTCTTC.

This clonotype has a handful of counts. The chain couples TRBV25-1 to TRBJ2-6; D remains unclear. CDR1 is MGHDK, CDR2 SYGVNS, per germline. V was pared by 3 bases and J by 4 bases, with 13 bases between. The CDR3 consists of 16 residues. The CDR3, as DNA: TGTGCCAGCAGTGAGCTGGGGAAGGCCGGGGCCAACGTCCTGACTTTC. Translating gives CASSELGKAGANVLTF.

This clonotype was seen repeatedly, ten times or more. The chain joins TRBV6-1 to TRBJ2-2, with D possibly TRBD2 on 6 matching bases. CDR1 MNHNS and CDR2 SASEGT come from the germline V gene. Trimming removed 10 bases from V and 7 bases from J, with 19 bases in between. The CDR3 runs 14 residues. CDR3 bases: TGTGCCATTCAGCTAACGTGGGAGGTCGGGGAGCTGTTTTTT. This codes for CAIQLTWEVGELFF.

In its sample, this clonotype was seen many times. The chain recombines TRBV29-1 with TRBJ2-7, with D uncertain. This CDR3 comprises 14 residues. Trimming stripped 4 bases from V and 2 bases from J, with 15 bases between. Germline CDR1 is SQVTM and CDR2 is ANQGSEA. CDR3 sequence: CSVARTEPPYEQYF. The CDR3 bases are TGCAGCGTTGCTCGGACGGAGCCCCCCTACGAGCAGTACTTC.

The chain joins TRBV20-1 to TRBJ2-1; TRBD2 agrees at 11 bases. Trimming at V came to 1 base and at J to 3 bases, leaving 8 bases not matched to a gene. Germline CDR1 DFQATT, CDR2 SNEGSKA (reference sequence). The CDR3 has 17 residues. The CDR3 protein is CSARAFETSGNYNEQFF. CDR3 bases: TGCAGTGCTAGAGCTTTCGAGACTAGCGGGAACTACAATGAGCAGTTCTTC.

This clonotype was counted ten times or more. The chain uses TRBV29-1 and TRBJ2-5; either TRBD1 or TRBD2 may supply D (5 bases each). V was cut by 7 bases and J by 4 bases, with 19 bases left in between. Per germline, CDR1 SQVTM and CDR2 ANQGSEA. This CDR3 contains 14 residues. CDR3: CSALGPKVPETQYF. In DNA, the CDR3 is TGCAGCGCCCTGGGACCTAAGGTTCCAGAGACCCAGTACTTC.

This clonotype has just a few counts. The chain combines TRBV4-3 with TRBJ1-3; maybe TRBD1 (6 bases). Germline V gene data show CDR1 as LGHNA and CDR2 as YSLEER. V lost 1 base to trimming and J lost 2 bases, with 9 bases between them. The CDR3 extends over 15 amino acids. Written as DNA, the CDR3 is TGCGCCAGCAGCCAAGGGGGGGGGCCTGGAAACACCATATATTTT. It yields the protein CASSQGGGPGNTIYF.

This clonotype showed up just a few times. A much larger clone differs by one base, so this may be a read error. The chain combines TRBV6-7 with TRBJ2-7; D gene unclear. TRBV6-7 is annotated as an ORF whose role is uncertain. V was trimmed by 6 bases and J by 5 bases, leaving 8 bases between them. The CDR3 contains 11 residues. Here the CDR3 DNA reads TGTGCCAGCAGCTTAATAAACGAGCAGTACTTC. The encoded protein is CASSLINEQYF.

This clonotype was observed a handful of times. CDR3 in DNA: TGCAGTGCTACGGGAATGAATGAAAAACTGTTTTTT. This gives the protein CSATGMNEKLFF. J is TRBJ1-4 and V is TRBV20-1; D not certain. CDR1 is DFQATT, CDR2 SNEGSKA, per germline (reference sequence). The CDR3 has 12 residues. Deletions cut 4 bases from V and 5 bases from J, with 8 bases between.

This chain uses TRBV3-1 with TRBJ2-7, with D uncertain. Per the germline V gene, CDR1 is LGHDT and CDR2 is YNNKEL (reference sequence). CDR3 size: 13 residues. With 1 base removed from V and 3 bases from J, the gap between germline ends came to 7 bases. The CDR3 DNA sequence: TGTGCCAGCAGCCAAGTAGAAGGCTACGAGCAGTACTTC. Translating it yields CASSQVEGYEQYF.

The chain has TRBV12-3 or TRBV12-4 and TRBJ2-1, with no clear D. CDR3 length: 15 amino acids. Trimming stripped 6 bases from V and 1 base from J, with 13 bases between. The CDR3 DNA is TGTGCCAGCAGCCCCGAGAGTAGGTCCTACAATGAGCAGTTCTTC. Protein product: CASSPESRSYNEQFF.

The sample holds a few counts of this clonotype. The chain combines TRBV3-1 with TRBJ2-7, with 8 bases aligning to TRBD1. The junction had 8 bases not matched to a gene; V was cut back by 4 bases and J by 3 bases. Germline V gene data show CDR1 as LGHDT and CDR2 as YNNKEL (reference sequence). The CDR3 contains 15 residues. CDR3 sequence reads: CASSPPSGGGYEQYF. CDR3 DNA: TGTGCCAGCAGCCCGCCCTCAGGGGGCGGCTACGAGCAGTACTTC.

The chain carries TRBV6-2 or TRBV6-3 and TRBJ2-1, with no clear D. From germline, CDR1 is MNHEY and CDR2 SVGEGT. Trimming removed 5 bases from V and 0 bases from J, with 17 bases in between. This CDR3 is built from 17 residues. The CDR3 reads CASSPGRGERSYNEQFF. The CDR3 DNA sequence: TGTGCCAGCAGTCCCGGCCGAGGAGAGCGCTCCTACAATGAGCAGTTCTTC.

The chain carries TRBV20-1 and TRBJ2-1, with D unclear. Germline loops: CDR1 DFQATT, CDR2 SNEGSKA (reference sequence). V lost 2 bases and J lost 5, with 4 bases in between. The CDR3 covers 11 residues. CDR3 loop: CSARSNNEQFF. DNA of the CDR3: TGCAGTGCTAGATCCAACAATGAGCAGTTCTTC.

There are many counts of this clonotype. The chain recombines TRBV7-8 with TRBJ2-1; maybe TRBD2 (6 bases). CDR1 is SGHVS and CDR2 is FQNEAQ in the germline V gene. The CDR3 covers 13 residues. The germline V and J ends were trimmed by 6 bases and 9 bases, with 15 bases remaining between them. The CDR3 DNA sequence: TGTGCCAGCAGTTTCGGGGGAATGCGTGAGCAGTTCTTC. Its protein product is CASSFGGMREQFF.

The sample holds a few counts of this clonotype. The chain employs TRBV20-1 and TRBJ2-1, with unresolved D. Germline lookup yields CDR1 DFQATT and CDR2 SNEGSKA (reference sequence). This CDR3 comprises 16 residues. The ends were cut back, 4 bases at V and 3 bases at J, with 19 bases in the middle. The CDR3 region has the DNA TGCAGTGCTAAGGACCCGGACCTCTCACTCTACAATGAGCAGTTCTTC. Protein: CSAKDPDLSLYNEQFF.

In its sample, this clonotype was seen a few times. The V call is TRBV20-1, the J call TRBJ1-2; tentatively, D is TRBD1 (5 bases). V was cut by 6 bases and J by 5 bases, with 13 bases left in between. The CDR3 loop spans 12 amino acids. The germline V gene encodes CDR1 DFQATT and CDR2 SNEGSKA (reference sequence). The chain's CDR3 is CSAARQSYGYTF. In DNA form, the CDR3 reads TGCAGTGCAGCCAGACAGTCTTATGGCTACACCTTC.

The chain is built from TRBV7-9 and TRBJ2-2; perhaps D is TRBD1 or TRBD2 (6 bases each). Trimming stripped 5 bases from V and 3 bases from J, with 10 bases between. Germline-derived CDR1 and CDR2 are SEHNR and FQNEAQ (reference sequence). There are 14 residues in the CDR3. The CDR3 DNA follows: TGTGCCAGCAGCCCCGGGGGCGACACCGGGGAGCTGTTTTTT. Translating gives CASSPGGDTGELFF.

The chain employs TRBV2 and TRBJ1-2, with 7 bases matching TRBD1. The CDR3 has 13 amino acids. Per the germline V gene, CDR1 is SNHLY and CDR2 is FYNNEI. Trimming at V came to 6 bases and at J to 8 bases, leaving 9 bases not matched to a gene. The CDR3 sequence is CASSVDREGGYTF. In nucleotides, the CDR3 is TGTGCCAGCAGCGTAGACAGGGAAGGGGGCTACACCTTC.